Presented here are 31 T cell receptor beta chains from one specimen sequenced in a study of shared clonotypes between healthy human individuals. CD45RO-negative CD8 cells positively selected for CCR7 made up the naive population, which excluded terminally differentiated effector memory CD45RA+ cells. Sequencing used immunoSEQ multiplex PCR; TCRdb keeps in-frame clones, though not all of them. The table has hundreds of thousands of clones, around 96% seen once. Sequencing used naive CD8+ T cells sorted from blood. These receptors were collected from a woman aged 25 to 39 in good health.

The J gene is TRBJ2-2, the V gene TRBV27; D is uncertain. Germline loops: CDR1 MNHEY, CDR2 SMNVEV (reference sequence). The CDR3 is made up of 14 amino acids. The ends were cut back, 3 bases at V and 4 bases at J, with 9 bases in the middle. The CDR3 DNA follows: TGTGCCAGCAGTTTGTGGCCGAGCACCGGGGAGCTGTTTTTT. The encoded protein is CASSLWPSTGELFF.

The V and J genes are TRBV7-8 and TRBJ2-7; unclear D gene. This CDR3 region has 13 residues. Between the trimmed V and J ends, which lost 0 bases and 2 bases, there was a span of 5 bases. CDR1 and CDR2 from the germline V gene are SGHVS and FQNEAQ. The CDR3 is CASSLAGTYEQYF. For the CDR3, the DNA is TGTGCCAGCAGCTTAGCGGGAACCTACGAGCAGTACTTC. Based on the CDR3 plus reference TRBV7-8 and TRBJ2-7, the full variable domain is GAGVSQSPRYKVAKRGQDVALRCDPISGHVSLFWYQQALGQGPEFLTYFQNEAQLDKSGLPSDRFFAERPEGSVSTLKIQRTQQEDSAVYLCASSLAGTYEQYFGPGTRLTVT.

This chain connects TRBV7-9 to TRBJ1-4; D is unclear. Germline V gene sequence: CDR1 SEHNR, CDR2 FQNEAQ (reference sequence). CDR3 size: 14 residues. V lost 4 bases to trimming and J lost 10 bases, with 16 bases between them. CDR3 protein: CASSSGLGWGKLFF. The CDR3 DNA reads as TGTGCCAGCAGCTCAGGACTTGGTTGGGGAAAACTGTTTTTT.

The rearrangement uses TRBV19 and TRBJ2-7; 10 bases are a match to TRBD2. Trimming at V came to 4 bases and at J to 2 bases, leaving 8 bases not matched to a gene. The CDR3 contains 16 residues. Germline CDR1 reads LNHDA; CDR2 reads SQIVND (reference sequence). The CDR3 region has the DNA TGTGCCAGTAGTAAGAACTTCGGACTAGCGGCCTACGAGCAGTACTTC. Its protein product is CASSKNFGLAAYEQYF.

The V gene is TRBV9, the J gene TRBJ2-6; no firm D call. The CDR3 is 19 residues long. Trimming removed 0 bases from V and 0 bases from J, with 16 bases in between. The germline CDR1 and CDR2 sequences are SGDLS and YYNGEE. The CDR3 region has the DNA TGTGCCAGCAGCGTAGCGGTGGCGGATGGGGACTCTGGGGCCAACGTCCTGACTTTC. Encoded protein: CASSVAVADGDSGANVLTF.

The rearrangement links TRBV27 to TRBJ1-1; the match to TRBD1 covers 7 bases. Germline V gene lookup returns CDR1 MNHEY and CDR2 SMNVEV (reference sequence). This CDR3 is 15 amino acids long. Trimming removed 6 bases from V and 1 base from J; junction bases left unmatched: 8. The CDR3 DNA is TGTGCCAGCAGCCGACAGGGATTGGGGAACACTGAAGCTTTCTTT. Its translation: CASSRQGLGNTEAFF.

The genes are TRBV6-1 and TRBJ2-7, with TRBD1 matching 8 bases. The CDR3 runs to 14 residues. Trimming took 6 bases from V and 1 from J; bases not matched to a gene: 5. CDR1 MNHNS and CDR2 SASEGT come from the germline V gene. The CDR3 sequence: CASRDRVRSYEQYF. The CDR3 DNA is TGTGCCAGCAGGGACAGGGTACGGTCCTACGAGCAGTACTTC.

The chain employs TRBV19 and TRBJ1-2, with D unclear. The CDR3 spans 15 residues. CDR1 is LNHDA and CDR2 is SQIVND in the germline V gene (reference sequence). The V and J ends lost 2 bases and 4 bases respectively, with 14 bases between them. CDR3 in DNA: TGTGCCAGTAGTATATATGCAGACGTGATCTATGGCTACACCTTC. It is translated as CASSIYADVIYGYTF. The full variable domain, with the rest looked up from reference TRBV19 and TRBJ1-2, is DGGITQSPKYLFRKEGQNVTLSCEQNLNHDAMYWYRQDPGQGLRLIYYSQIVNDFQKGDIAEGYSVSREKKESFPLTVTSAQKNPTAFYLCASSIYADVIYGYTFGSGTRLTVV.

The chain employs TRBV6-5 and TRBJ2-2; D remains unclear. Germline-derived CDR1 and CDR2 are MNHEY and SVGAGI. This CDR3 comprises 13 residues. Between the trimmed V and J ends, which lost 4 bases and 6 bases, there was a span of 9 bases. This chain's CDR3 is CASSSWVAGELFF. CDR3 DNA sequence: TGTGCCAGCAGTTCCTGGGTGGCCGGGGAGCTGTTTTTT.

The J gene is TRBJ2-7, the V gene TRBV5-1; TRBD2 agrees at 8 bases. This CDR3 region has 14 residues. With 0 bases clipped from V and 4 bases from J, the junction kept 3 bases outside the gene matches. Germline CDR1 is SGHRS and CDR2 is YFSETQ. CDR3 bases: TGCGCCAGCAGCTTGGTCGCTAGCGGGTACGAGCAGTACTTC. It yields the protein CASSLVASGYEQYF. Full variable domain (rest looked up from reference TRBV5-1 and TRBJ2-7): KAGVTQTPRYLIKTRGQQVTLSCSPISGHRSVSWYQQTPGQGLQFLFEYFSETQRNKGNFPGRFSGRQFSNSRSEMNVSTLELGDSALYLCASSLVASGYEQYFGPGTRLTVT.

The CDR3 DNA sequence: TGTGCCAGTAGTCTCACTAGCGGGATAGCTTACGAGCAGTACTTC. Translated: CASSLTSGIAYEQYF. The V gene is TRBV19, the J gene TRBJ2-7, with 10 bases fitting TRBD2. The CDR3 loop spans 15 amino acids. Trimming at V came to 5 bases and at J to 4 bases, leaving 8 bases not matched to a gene. Germline values: CDR1 LNHDA, CDR2 SQIVND (reference sequence).

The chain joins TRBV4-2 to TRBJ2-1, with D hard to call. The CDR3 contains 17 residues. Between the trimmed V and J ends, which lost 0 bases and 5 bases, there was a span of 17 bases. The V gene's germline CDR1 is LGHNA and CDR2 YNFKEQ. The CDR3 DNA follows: TGTGCCAGCAGCCAAGAGGGAAATGGGTTATCGCACAATGAGCAGTTCTTC. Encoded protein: CASSQEGNGLSHNEQFF.

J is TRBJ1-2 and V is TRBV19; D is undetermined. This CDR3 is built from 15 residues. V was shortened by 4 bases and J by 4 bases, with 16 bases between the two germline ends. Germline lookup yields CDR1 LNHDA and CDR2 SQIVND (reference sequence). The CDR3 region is CASSTTFEEVYGYTF. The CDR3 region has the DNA TGTGCCAGTAGTACGACCTTCGAAGAGGTCTATGGCTACACCTTC.

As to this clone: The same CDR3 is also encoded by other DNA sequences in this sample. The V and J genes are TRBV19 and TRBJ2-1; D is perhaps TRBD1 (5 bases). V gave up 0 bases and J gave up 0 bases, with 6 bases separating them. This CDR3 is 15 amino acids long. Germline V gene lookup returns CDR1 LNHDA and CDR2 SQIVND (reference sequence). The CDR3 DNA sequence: TGTGCCAGTAGTATAGACCAGGGCTCCTACAATGAGCAGTTCTTC. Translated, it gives CASSIDQGSYNEQFF.

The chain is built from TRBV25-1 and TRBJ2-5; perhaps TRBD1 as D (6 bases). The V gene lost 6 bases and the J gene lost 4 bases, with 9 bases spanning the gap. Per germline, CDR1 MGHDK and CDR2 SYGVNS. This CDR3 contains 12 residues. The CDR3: CASSRGGETQYF. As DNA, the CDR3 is TGTGCCAGCAGCAGGGGTGGAGAGACCCAGTACTTC.

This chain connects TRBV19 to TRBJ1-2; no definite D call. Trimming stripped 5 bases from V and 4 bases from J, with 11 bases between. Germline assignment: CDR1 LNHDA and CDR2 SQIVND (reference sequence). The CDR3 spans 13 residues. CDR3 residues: CASSRSPPYGYTF. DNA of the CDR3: TGTGCCAGTAGTCGAAGCCCCCCCTATGGCTACACCTTC.

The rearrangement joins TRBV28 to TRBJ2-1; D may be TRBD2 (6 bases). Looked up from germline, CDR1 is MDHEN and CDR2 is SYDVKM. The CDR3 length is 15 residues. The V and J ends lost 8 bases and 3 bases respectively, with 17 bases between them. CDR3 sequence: CASVEPAGHYNEQFF. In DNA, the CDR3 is TGTGCCAGCGTAGAGCCAGCGGGCCACTACAATGAGCAGTTCTTC.

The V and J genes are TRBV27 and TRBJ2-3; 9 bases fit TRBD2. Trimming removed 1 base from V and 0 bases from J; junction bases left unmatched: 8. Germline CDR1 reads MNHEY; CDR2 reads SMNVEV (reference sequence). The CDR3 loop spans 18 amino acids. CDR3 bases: TGTGCCAGCAGTTTATACGCGGGAGGGGTCTTGAGCACAGATACGCAGTATTTT. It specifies CASSLYAGGVLSTDTQYF.

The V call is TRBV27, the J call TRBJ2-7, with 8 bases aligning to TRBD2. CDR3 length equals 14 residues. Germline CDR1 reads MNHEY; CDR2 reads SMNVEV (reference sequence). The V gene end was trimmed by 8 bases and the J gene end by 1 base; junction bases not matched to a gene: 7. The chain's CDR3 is CASSNSGASYEQYF. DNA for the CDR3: TGTGCCAGCTCCAATAGCGGGGCGTCCTACGAGCAGTACTTC.

The CDR3 sequence is CASSLVGKPYEQYF. Written as DNA, the CDR3 is TGTGCCAGCAGCTTGGTTGGGAAGCCCTACGAGCAGTACTTC. The V gene is TRBV5-6, the J gene TRBJ2-7; D not resolved. Trimming pared 0 bases from V and 2 bases from J, leaving 9 bases between. This CDR3 comprises 14 residues. Germline CDR1 SGHDT, CDR2 YYEEEE.

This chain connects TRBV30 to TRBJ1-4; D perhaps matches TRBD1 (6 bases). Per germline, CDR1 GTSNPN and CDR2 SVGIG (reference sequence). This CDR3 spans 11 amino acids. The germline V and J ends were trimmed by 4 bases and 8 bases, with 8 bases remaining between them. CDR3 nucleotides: TGTGCCTGGAATACAGGGGAAAAACTGTTTTTT. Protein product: CAWNTGEKLFF.

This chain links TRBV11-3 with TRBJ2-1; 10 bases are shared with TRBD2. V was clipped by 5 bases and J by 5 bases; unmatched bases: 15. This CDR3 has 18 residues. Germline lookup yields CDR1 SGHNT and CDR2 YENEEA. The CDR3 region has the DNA TGTGCCAGCAGCGTCAAAGAGCGGGAGGGCCTTGGGAACAATGAGCAGTTCTTC. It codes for CASSVKEREGLGNNEQFF.

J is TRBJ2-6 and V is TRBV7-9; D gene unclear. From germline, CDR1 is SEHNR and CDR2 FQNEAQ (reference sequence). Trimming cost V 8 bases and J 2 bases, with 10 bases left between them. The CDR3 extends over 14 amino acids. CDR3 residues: CASAPPAGANVLTF. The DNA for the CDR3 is TGTGCCAGCGCACCTCCAGCTGGGGCCAACGTCCTGACTTTC.

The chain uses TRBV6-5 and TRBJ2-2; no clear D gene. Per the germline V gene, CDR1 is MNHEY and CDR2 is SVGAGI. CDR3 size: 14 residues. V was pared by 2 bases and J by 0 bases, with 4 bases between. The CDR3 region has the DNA TGTGCCAGCAGTTACGTATCGAACACCGGGGAGCTGTTTTTT. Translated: CASSYVSNTGELFF.

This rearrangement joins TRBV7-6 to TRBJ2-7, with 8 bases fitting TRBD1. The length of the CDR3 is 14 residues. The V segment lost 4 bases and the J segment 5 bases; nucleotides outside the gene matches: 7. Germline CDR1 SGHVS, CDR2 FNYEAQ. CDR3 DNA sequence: TGTGCCAGCAGCTCCTCGACAGGGGTCAACGAGCAGTACTTC. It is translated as CASSSSTGVNEQYF.

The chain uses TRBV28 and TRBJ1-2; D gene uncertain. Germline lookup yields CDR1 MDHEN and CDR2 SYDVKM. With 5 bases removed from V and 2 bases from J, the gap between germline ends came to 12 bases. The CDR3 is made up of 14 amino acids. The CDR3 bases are TGTGCCAGCAGTGTAGGACGGGTAAACTATGGCTACACCTTC. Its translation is CASSVGRVNYGYTF.

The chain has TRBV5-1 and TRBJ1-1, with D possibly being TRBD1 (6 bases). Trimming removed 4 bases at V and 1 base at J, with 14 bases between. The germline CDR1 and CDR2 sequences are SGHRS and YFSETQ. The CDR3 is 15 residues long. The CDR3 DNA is TGCGCCAGCAGCCCCTCGGGGGCTCGGAACACTGAAGCTTTCTTT. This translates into CASSPSGARNTEAFF.

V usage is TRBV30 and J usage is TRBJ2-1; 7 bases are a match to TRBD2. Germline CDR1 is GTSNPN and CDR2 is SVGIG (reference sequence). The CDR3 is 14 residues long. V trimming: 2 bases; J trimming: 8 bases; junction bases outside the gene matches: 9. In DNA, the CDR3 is TGTGCCTGGAGTAATGGAGCGGGGATCGATGAGCAGTTCTTC. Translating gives CAWSNGAGIDEQFF.

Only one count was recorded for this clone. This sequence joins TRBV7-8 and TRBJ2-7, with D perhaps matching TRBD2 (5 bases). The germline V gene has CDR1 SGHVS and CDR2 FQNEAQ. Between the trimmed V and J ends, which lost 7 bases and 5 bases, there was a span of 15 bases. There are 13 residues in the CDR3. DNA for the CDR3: TGTGCCAGCACCCTCGGGATTTCGAACGAGCAGTACTTC. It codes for CASTLGISNEQYF. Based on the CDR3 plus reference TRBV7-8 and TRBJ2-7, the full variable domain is GAGVSQSPRYKVAKRGQDVALRCDPISGHVSLFWYQQALGQGPEFLTYFQNEAQLDKSGLPSDRFFAERPEGSVSTLKIQRTQQEDSAVYLCASTLGISNEQYFGPGTRLTVT.

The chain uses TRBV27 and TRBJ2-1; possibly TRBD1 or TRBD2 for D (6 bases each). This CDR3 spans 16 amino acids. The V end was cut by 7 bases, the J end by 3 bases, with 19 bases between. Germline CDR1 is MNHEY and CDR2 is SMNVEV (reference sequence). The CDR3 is CASTYSAGQNYNEQFF. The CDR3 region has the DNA TGTGCCAGCACTTACTCGGCGGGACAAAACTACAATGAGCAGTTCTTC.

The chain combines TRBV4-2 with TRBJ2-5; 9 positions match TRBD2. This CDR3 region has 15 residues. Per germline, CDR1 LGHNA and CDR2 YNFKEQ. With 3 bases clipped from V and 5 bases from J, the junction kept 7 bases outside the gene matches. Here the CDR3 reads CASSQSSGARETQYF. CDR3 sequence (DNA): TGTGCCAGCAGCCAGTCTAGCGGGGCTCGGGAGACCCAGTACTTC.